The present T cell receptor beta chain was sequenced within a study of human T cells and chemical hapten exposure. It was from unfractionated whole blood that total RNA was extracted. The length of the CDR3 is 13 residues. The V end lost 6 bases, the J end lost 7 bases, and 14 bases lay between the germline ends. Germline values: CDR1 MDHEN, CDR2 SYDVKM. The study's library attached unique molecular identifiers to single cDNA molecules. Authors' processing steps: Counts of TCRs in each sample centred on a median of around 100,000 and extended from around 24,000 to 710,000. Using its own MiXCR run on the 5' RACE reads, TCRdb lists one record per CDR3 protein. TCRdb, rather than the study authors, made the V and J calls. The sample includes 110,000 or so distinct CDR3 sequences, 15% to 20% of them seen just once.

This sequence originates from a human donor in good health. The genes are TRBV28 and TRBJ2-3, with D possibly TRBD1 on 6 matching bases. In DNA, the CDR3 is TGTGCCAGCAGCGGTACAGGGTTCTATACGCAGTATTTT. It is translated as CASSGTGFYTQYF.